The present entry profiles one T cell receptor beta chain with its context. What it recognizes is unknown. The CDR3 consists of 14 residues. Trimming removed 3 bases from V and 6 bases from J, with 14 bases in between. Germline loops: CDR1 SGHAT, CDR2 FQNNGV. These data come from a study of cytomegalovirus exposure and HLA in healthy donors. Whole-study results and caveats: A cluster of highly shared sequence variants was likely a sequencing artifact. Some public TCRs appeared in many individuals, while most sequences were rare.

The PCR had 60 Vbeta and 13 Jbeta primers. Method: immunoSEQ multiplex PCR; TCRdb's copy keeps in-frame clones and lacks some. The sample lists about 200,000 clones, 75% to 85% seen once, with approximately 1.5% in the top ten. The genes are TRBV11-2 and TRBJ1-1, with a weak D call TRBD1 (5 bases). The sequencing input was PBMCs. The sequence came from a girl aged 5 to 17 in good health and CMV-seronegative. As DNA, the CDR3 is TGTGCCAGCAGCTTGGGCCAGGGTGGACCTGAAGCTTTCTTT. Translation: CASSLGQGGPEAFF.